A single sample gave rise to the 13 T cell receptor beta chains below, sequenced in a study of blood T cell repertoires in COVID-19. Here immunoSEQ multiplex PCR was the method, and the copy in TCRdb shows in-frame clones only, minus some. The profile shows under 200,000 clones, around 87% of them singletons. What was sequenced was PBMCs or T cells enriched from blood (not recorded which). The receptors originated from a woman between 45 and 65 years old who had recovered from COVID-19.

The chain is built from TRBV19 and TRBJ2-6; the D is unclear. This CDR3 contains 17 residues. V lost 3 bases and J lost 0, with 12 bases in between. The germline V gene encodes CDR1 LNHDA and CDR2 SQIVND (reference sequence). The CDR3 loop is CASSISFFLSGANVLTF. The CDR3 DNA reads TGTGCCAGTAGTATTTCTTTCTTTCTCTCTGGGGCCAACGTCCTGACTTTC.

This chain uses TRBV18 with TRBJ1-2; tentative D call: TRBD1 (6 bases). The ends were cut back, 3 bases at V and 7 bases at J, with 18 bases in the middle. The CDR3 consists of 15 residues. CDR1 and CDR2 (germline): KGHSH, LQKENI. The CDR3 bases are TGTGCCAGCTCACCCTTGGGTGAGACAGGCCGTGGCTACACCTTC. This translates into CASSPLGETGRGYTF.

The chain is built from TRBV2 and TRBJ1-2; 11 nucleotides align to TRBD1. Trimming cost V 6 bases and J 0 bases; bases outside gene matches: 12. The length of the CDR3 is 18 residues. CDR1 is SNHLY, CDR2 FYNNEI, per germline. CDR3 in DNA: TGTGCCAGCAGGGCAGACTTCGGACAGGGGGCAGCTAACTATGGCTACACCTTC. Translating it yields CASRADFGQGAANYGYTF.

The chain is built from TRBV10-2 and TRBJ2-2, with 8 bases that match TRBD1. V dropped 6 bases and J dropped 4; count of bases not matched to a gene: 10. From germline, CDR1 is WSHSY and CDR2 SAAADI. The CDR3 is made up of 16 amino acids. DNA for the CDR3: TGCGCCAGCAGGAGTGTCGGACAGGGCCTCACCGGGGAGCTGTTTTTT. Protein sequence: CASRSVGQGLTGELFF.

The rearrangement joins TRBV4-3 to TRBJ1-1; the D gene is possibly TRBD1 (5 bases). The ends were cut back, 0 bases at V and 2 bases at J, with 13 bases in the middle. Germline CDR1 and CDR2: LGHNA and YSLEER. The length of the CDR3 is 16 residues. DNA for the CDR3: TGCGCCAGCAGCCAAGATATAGGCAGGGTTAACACTGAAGCTTTCTTT. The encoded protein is CASSQDIGRVNTEAFF.

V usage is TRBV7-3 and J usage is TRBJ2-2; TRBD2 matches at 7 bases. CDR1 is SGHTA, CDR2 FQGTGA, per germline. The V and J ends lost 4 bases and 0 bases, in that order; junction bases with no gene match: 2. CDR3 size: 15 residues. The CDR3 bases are TGTGCCAGCAGCTATCTAGCGGCGAACACCGGGGAGCTGTTTTTT. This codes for CASSYLAANTGELFF.

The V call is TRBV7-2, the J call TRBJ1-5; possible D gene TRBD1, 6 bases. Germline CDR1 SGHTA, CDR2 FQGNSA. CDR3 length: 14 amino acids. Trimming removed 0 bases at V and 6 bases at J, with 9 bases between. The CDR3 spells CASSLAGGRQPQHF. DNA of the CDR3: TGTGCCAGCAGCTTAGCCGGGGGGCGTCAGCCCCAGCATTTT.

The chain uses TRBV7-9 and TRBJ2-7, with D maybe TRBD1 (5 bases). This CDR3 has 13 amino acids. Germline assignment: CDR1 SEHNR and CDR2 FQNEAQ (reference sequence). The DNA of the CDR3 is TGTGCGGGGCGGCCAACCACCTCCTACGAGCAGTACTTC. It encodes CAGRPTTSYEQYF.

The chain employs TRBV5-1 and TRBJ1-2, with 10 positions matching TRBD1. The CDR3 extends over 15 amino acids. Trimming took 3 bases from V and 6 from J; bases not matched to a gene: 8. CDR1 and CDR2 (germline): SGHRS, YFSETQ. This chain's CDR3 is CASSSIRQGANGYTF. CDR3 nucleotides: TGCGCCAGCAGCTCGATAAGACAGGGGGCTAATGGCTACACCTTC.

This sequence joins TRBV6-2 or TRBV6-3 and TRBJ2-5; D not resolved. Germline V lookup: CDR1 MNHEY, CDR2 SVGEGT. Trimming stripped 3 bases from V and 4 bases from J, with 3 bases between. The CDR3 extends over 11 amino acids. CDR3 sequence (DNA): TGTGCCAGCAGTTATCTAGAGACCCAGTACTTC. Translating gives CASSYLETQYF.

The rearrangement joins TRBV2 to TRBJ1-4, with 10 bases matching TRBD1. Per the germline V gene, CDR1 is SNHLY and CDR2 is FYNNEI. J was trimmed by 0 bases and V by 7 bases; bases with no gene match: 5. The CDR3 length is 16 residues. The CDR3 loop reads CASTRDRGSTNEKLFF. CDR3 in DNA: TGTGCCAGCACCCGGGACAGGGGATCAACTAATGAAAAACTGTTTTTT.

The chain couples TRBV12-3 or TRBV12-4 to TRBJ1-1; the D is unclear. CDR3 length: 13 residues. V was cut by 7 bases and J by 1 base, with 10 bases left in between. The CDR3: CASTPHGNTEAFF. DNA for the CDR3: TGTGCCAGCACCCCCCACGGGAACACTGAAGCTTTCTTT.

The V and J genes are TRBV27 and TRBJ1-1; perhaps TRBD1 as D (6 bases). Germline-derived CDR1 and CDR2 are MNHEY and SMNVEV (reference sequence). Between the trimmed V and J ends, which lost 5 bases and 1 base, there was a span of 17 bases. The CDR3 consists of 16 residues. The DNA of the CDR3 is TGTGCCAGCAGTCGACTTTCCAGGGGAAGGAACACTGAAGCTTTCTTT. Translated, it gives CASSRLSRGRNTEAFF.